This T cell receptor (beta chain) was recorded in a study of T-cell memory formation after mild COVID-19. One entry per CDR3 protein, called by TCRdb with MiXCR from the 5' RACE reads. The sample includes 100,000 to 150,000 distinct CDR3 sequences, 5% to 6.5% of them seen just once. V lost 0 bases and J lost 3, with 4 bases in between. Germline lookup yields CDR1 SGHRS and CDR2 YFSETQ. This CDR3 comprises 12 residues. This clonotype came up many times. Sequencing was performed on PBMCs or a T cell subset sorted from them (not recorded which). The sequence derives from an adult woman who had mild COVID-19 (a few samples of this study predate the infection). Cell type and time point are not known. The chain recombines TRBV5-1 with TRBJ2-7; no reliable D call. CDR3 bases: TGCGCCAGCAGCTTGGGGGGCTACGAGCAGTACTTC. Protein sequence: CASSLGGYEQYF.